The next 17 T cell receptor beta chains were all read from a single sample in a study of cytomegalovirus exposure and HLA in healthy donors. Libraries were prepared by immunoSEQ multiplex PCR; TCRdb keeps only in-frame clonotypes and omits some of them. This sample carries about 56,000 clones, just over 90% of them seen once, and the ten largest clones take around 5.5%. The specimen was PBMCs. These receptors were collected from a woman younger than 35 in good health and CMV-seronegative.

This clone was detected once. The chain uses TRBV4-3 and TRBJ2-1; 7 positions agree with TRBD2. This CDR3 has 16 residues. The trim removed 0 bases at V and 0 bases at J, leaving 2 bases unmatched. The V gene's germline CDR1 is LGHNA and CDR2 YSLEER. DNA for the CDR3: TGCGCCAGCAGCCAAGATTCGGGAGGCTCCTACAATGAGCAGTTCTTC. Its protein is CASSQDSGGSYNEQFF.

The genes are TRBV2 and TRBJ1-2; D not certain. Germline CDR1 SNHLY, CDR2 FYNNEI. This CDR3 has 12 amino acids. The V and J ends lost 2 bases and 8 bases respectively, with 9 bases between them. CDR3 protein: CASSESHQGYTF. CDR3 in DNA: TGTGCCAGCAGTGAATCTCACCAGGGCTACACCTTC.

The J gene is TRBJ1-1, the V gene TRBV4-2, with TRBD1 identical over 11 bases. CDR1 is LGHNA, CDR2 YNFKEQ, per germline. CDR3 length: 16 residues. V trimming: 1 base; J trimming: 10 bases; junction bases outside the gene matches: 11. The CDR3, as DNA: TGTGCCAGCAGCCAAGCGGACAGGGGGCGGTTAATGGGAGCTTTCTTT. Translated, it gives CASSQADRGRLMGAFF.

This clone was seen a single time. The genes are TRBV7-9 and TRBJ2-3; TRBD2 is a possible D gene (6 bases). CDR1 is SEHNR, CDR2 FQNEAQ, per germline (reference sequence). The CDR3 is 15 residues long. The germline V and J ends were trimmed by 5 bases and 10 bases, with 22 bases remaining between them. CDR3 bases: TGTGCCAGCAGCCGTCTCCCGCTAGCGTTGGAGGCGCAGTATTTT. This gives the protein CASSRLPLALEAQYF.

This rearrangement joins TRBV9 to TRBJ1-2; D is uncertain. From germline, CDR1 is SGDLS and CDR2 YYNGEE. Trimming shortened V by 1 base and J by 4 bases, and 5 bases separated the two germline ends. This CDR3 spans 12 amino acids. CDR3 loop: CASSVSSYGYTF. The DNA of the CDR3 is TGTGCCAGCAGCGTAAGTAGCTATGGCTACACCTTC.

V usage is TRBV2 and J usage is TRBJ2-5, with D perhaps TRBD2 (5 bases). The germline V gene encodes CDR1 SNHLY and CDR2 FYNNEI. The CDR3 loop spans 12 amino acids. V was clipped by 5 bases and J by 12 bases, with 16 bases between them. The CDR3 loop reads CASSLTRAGEYF. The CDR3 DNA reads TGTGCCAGCAGTTTGACCCGGGCCGGGGAGTACTTC.

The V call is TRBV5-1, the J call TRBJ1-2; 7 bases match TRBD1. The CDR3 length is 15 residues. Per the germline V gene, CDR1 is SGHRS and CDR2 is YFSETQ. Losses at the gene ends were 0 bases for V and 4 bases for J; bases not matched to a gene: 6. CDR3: CASSLGGQIIYGYTF. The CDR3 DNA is TGCGCCAGCAGCTTGGGGGGACAGATTATCTATGGCTACACCTTC.

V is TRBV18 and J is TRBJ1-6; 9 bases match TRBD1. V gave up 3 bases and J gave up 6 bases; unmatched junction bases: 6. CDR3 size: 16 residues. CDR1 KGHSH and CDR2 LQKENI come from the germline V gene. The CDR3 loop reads CASSPNRQGVNSPLHF. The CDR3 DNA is TGTGCCAGCTCACCCAATAGACAGGGGGTTAATTCACCCCTCCACTTT.

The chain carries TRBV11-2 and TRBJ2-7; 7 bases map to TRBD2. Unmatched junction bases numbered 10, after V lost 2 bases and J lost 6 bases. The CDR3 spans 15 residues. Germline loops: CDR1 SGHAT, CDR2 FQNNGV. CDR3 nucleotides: TGTGCCAGCAGCTTACAGGGAGGGGCGATAGGCGAGCAGTACTTC. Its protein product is CASSLQGGAIGEQYF.

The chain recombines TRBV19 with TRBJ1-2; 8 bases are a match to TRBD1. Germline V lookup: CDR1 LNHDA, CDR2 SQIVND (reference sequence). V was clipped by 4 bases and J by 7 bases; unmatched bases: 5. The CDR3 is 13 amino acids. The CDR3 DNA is TGTGCCAGTAGTAAACAGGACAGGGTTGGCTACACCTTC. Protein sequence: CASSKQDRVGYTF.

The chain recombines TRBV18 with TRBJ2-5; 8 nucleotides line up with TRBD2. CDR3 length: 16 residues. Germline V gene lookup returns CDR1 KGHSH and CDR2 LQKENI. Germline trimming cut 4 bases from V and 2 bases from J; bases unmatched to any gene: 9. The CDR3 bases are TGTGCCAGCTCACAGACGATAGCGGGGACACAAGAGACCCAGTACTTC. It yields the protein CASSQTIAGTQETQYF.

The CDR3 region is CASRPQGRAQPQHF. CDR3 DNA: TGTGCCAGCAGGCCACAGGGAAGAGCACAGCCCCAGCATTTT. The chain carries TRBV6-5 and TRBJ1-5; perhaps TRBD1 as D (6 bases). V lost 6 bases to trimming and J lost 7 bases, with 16 bases between them. This CDR3 spans 14 amino acids. The V gene's germline CDR1 is MNHEY and CDR2 SVGAGI.

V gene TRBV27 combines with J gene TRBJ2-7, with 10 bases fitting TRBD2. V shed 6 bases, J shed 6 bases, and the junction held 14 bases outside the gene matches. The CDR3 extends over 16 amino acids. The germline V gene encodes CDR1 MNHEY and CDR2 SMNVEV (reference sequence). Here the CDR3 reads CASSPSGGELPSEQYF. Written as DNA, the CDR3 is TGTGCCAGCAGCCCTAGCGGGGGTGAGCTCCCGTCCGAGCAGTACTTC.

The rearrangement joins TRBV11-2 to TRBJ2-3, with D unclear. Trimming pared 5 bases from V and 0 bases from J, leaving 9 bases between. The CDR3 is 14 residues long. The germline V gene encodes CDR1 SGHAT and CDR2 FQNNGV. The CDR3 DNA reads TGTGCCAGCAGCCAGGCCACCAGCACAGATACGCAGTATTTT. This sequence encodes CASSQATSTDTQYF. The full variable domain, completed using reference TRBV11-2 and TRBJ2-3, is EAGVAQSPRYKIIEKRQSVAFWCNPISGHATLYWYQQILGQGPKLLIQFQNNGVVDDSQLPKDRFSAERLKGVDSTLKIQPAKLEDSAVYLCASSQATSTDTQYFGPGTRLTVL.

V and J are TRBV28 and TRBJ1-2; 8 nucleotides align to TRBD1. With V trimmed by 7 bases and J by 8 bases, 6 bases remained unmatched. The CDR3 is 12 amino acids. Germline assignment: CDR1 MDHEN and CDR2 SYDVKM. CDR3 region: CASTPDRGGYTF. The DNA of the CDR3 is TGTGCCAGCACGCCCGACAGGGGAGGCTACACCTTC.

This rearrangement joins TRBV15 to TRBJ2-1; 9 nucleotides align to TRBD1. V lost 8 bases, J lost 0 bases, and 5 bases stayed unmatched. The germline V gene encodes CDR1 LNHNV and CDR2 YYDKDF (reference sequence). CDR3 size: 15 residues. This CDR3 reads CATESGQGSYNEQFF. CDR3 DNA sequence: TGTGCCACCGAGTCGGGACAGGGCTCCTACAATGAGCAGTTCTTC.

The CDR3 loop is CASSIDPTGPGANVLTF. The DNA of the CDR3 is TGTGCCAGTAGTATAGACCCTACAGGGCCTGGGGCCAACGTCCTGACTTTC. The chain links TRBV19 to TRBJ2-6; maybe TRBD1 (6 bases). The germline gives CDR1 LNHDA, CDR2 SQIVND (reference sequence). The V end lost 0 bases, the J end lost 2 bases, and 11 bases lay between the germline ends. This CDR3 has 17 amino acids.